This entry features one T cell receptor beta chain sequence. As yet, its antigen is unknown. The data stem from a study of CD8 T cells in Susac syndrome. From germline, CDR1 is SEHNR and CDR2 FQNEAQ (reference sequence). The CDR3 length is 15 residues. The ends lost 5 bases at V and 5 bases at J; junction bases unmatched: 9. When the RNA was reverse transcribed, random hexamers were used with an input of roughly 0.5 to 1 ug. The CDR3 of TCR beta was amplified by immunoSEQ multiplex PCR across 54 Vbeta and 13 Jbeta. TCRdb re-called the immunoSEQ multiplex PCR reads with MiXCR, one entry per CDR3 protein. The sample includes about 440,000 distinct CDR3 sequences, more than 80% seen only once; the top ten take 0.09% to 0.15%. Negative magnetic isolation gave CD8+ and CD4+ cells; FACS enriched CD8+ TEMRA. Study outcomes and limitations: Only a relatively small number of individuals were included in the TCR sequencing and HLA analysis.

The sequenced sample consisted of CD8+ T cells from PBMCs. The TCR was taken from a human donor with multiple sclerosis. The chain uses TRBV7-9 and TRBJ1-5, with 7 bases fitting TRBD1. This CDR3 reads CASSLSTGFDQPQHF. CDR3 sequence (DNA): TGTGCCAGCAGCCTTTCGACAGGGTTTGATCAGCCCCAGCATTTT. The full variable domain, rest sourced from reference TRBV7-9 and TRBJ1-5, is DTGVSQNPRHKITKRGQNVTFRCDPISEHNRLYWYRQTLGQGPEFLTYFQNEAQLEKSRLLSDRFSAERPKGSFSTLEIQRTEQGDSAMYLCASSLSTGFDQPQHFGDGTRLSIL.